What follows are 16 T cell receptor beta chains derived from one specimen sequenced in a study of glioma-infiltrating T cells listed by TCRdb under 2016. The instrument was an Illumina MiSeq. TCR alpha and beta CDR3 regions were amplified with the iRepertoire nested amplicon-rescue multiplex PCR (arm-PCR) platform from RNA. TCRdb's own reprocessing of the public reads used fastp at Q25 and MiXCR and kept productive beta chains. Here each entry gathers all rows of one CDR3 protein and keeps the most common genes and DNA. The sample yields about 130,000 distinct CDR3 sequences; under 30% were counted once. 27% of the sample lies in the top ten. Sequencing was carried out using glioma tissue, nonneoplastic brain tissue, or PBMCs (not recorded which). The receptors derive from a human donor with low-grade glioma or glioblastoma, undergoing nonglioma brain surgery, or in good health (not recorded which).

On this clonotype itself: As the CDR3 is not closed by the conserved phenylalanine or tryptophan, this likely results from a read error. The chain links TRBV6-2 or TRBV6-3 to TRBJ2-5; D remains unclear. With 0 bases removed from V and 5 bases from J, the gap between germline ends came to 4 bases. CDR3 length equals 12 residues. Germline V gene sequence: CDR1 MNHEY, CDR2 SVGEGT. The CDR3 region is CASSYSKETQYL. Here the CDR3 DNA reads TGTGCCAGCAGTTACTCGAAGGAGACCCAGTACTTA.

In its sample, this clonotype was seen once. A clone one base away is much larger, so this may be a read error. For the CDR3, the DNA is TGTGCCAGCAGTCGGGGACAGGCCGCTTGGCCTCTCTTT. Translation gives CASSRGQAAWPLF. The chain carries TRBV6-6 and TRBJ1-1; 8 positions match TRBD1. In germline, CDR1 is MNHNY, CDR2 SVGAGI (reference sequence). The CDR3 runs to 13 residues.

This clonotype came up many times. J is TRBJ2-3 and V is TRBV7-3, with D possibly TRBD2 on 6 matching bases. This CDR3 region has 14 residues. Germline CDR1 and CDR2: SGHTA and FQGTGA. The V end lost 1 base, the J end lost 6 bases, and 11 bases lay between the germline ends. The chain's CDR3 is CASSLMSGADTQYF. The CDR3 DNA reads TGTGCCAGCAGCTTAATGTCGGGAGCGGATACGCAGTATTTT.

This clonotype occurred a few times. The chain's CDR3 is CASSAYTGTNTDTQYF. CDR3 in DNA: TGTGCCAGCAGCGCGTACACCGGGACCAACACAGATACGCAGTATTTT. The chain links TRBV11-3 to TRBJ2-3, with D tentatively TRBD1 or TRBD2 (5 bases each). The V gene lost 5 bases and the J gene lost 2 bases, with 17 bases spanning the gap. The CDR3 is 16 residues long. The germline gives CDR1 SGHNT, CDR2 YENEEA.

This clonotype was counted ten times or more. This rearrangement joins TRBV6-1 to TRBJ2-1; 7 nucleotides agree with TRBD1. V lost 8 bases to trimming and J lost 10 bases; unmatched junction nucleotides: 8. The CDR3 totals 12 residues. Per the germline V gene, CDR1 is MNHNS and CDR2 is SASEGT. In DNA form, the CDR3 reads TGTGCCAGCGTATCCACAGGGGAAGAGCAGTTCTTC. Translating it yields CASVSTGEEQFF.

This chain joins TRBV11-1 and TRBJ2-2; D may be TRBD2 (5 bases). V lost 5 bases to trimming and J lost 2 bases, with 9 bases between them. The CDR3 is made up of 14 amino acids. Germline values: CDR1 SGHAT, CDR2 FQDESV (reference sequence). The CDR3 coding sequence is TGTGCCAGCAGCCACGGGATTAACACCGGGGAGCTGTTTTTT. It is translated as CASSHGINTGELFF.

V usage is TRBV18 and J usage is TRBJ2-7; tentative D call: TRBD2 (6 bases). Germline loops: CDR1 KGHSH, CDR2 LQKENI. CDR3 size: 14 residues. Trimming took 3 bases from V and 2 from J, leaving 11 bases between them. The chain's CDR3 is CASSPGGVTYEQYV. The CDR3 region has the DNA TGTGCCAGCTCACCTGGCGGGGTAACCTACGAGCAGTACGTC.

This clonotype was observed many times. The V gene is TRBV24-1, the J gene TRBJ2-3, with TRBD1 as a possible D gene (5 bases). The CDR3 runs 15 residues. V was trimmed by 2 bases and J by 0 bases, leaving 8 bases between them. The germline V gene has CDR1 KGHDR and CDR2 SFDVKD. The CDR3 protein is CATSDSGASTDTQYF. As DNA, the CDR3 is TGTGCCACCAGTGATTCTGGGGCTAGCACAGATACGCAGTATTTT.

Concerning this clonotype itself: This clone may be a read error of a much larger clone one base away. The CDR3 is CASSLVLGLGTEAVF. The CDR3 nucleotides are TGTGCCAGCAGCTTAGTGTTGGGTTTGGGCACTGAAGCTGTCTTT. The V and J genes are TRBV7-2 and TRBJ1-1; D uncertain. This CDR3 has 15 amino acids. CDR1 and CDR2 (germline): SGHTA, FQGNSA.

This clonotype was seen ten or more times. V is TRBV7-3 and J is TRBJ2-3, with D uncertain. Trimming took off 4 bases at V and 4 bases at J, with 6 bases between the two ends. CDR1 and CDR2 (germline): SGHTA, FQGTGA. The CDR3 has 12 amino acids. The CDR3: CASSSTADTQYF. CDR3 bases: TGTGCCAGCAGCTCTACGGCAGATACGCAGTATTTT.

This chain joins TRBV19 and TRBJ1-2, with 9 bases lining up with TRBD1. This CDR3 is 14 amino acids long. Germline trimming cut 5 bases from V and 7 bases from J; bases unmatched to any gene: 8. Germline V gives CDR1 LNHDA, CDR2 SQIVND (reference sequence). The CDR3 here is CASSDTGGTSGYTF. CDR3 DNA: TGTGCCAGTAGTGACACAGGGGGCACGAGTGGCTACACCTTC.

This rearrangement joins TRBV28 to TRBJ2-2, with a tentative D call TRBD1 (6 bases). Germline CDR1 is MDHEN and CDR2 is SYDVKM. Trimming left V 5 bases short and J 5 bases short, with 15 bases between. This CDR3 spans 15 amino acids. DNA for the CDR3: TGTGCCAGCAGTCCCTCGGGTAGGGGGACCGGGGAGCTGTTTTTT. This translates into CASSPSGRGTGELFF.

This clonotype was observed a few times. V usage is TRBV7-6 and J usage is TRBJ2-2; D perhaps matches TRBD2 (5 bases). The germline V and J ends were trimmed by 7 bases and 2 bases, with 17 bases remaining between them. The CDR3 consists of 16 residues. Germline CDR1 is SGHVS and CDR2 is FNYEAQ. The CDR3 is CASTPVGGFNTGELFF. In DNA form, the CDR3 reads TGTGCCAGCACCCCCGTTGGCGGGTTTAACACCGGGGAGCTGTTTTTT.

This clonotype was seen ten or more times. The V and J genes are TRBV20-1 and TRBJ1-6; D gene uncertain. Germline CDR1 reads DFQATT; CDR2 reads SNEGSKA (reference sequence). CDR3 size: 16 residues. Trimming removed 2 bases at V and 7 bases at J, with 18 bases between. In nucleotides, the CDR3 is TGCAGTGCTAGATCCGGCGGCAGTCTTGGGAATTCACCCCTCCACTTT. It specifies CSARSGGSLGNSPLHF.

The chain links TRBV11-2 to TRBJ2-5, with D perhaps matching TRBD2 (5 bases). Germline V gene lookup returns CDR1 SGHAT and CDR2 FQNNGV. The V and J ends lost 4 bases and 1 base respectively, with 13 bases between them. This CDR3 is built from 15 residues. The CDR3 nucleotides read TGTGCCAGCAGCTCGGGGAGACTGGCCCAAGAGACCCAGTACTTC. Its protein product is CASSSGRLAQETQYF.

This clonotype has just a few counts. The chain uses TRBV6-4 and TRBJ2-2; D gene ambiguous. There are 14 residues in the CDR3. The V end was cut by 2 bases, the J end by 4 bases, with 8 bases between. The germline V gene has CDR1 MRHNA and CDR2 SNTAGT. In nucleotides, the CDR3 is TGTGCCAGCAGTGACGACTCTCGCACCGGGGAGCTGTTTTTT. Translation gives CASSDDSRTGELFF.